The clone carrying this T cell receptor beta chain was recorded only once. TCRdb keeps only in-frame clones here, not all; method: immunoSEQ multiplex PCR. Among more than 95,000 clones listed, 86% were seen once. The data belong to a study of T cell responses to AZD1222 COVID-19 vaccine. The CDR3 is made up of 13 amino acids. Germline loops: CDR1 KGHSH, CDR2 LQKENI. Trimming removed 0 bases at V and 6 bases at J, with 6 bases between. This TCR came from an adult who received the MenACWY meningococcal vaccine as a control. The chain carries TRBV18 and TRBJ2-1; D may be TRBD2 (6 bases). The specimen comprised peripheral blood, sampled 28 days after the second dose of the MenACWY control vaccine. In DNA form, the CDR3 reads TGTGCCAGCTCACCACCCGGGAGCAATGAGCAGTTCTTC. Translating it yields CASSPPGSNEQFF.